A selection of T cell receptor beta chains follows, all from one sample in a study of T-cell memory formation after mild COVID-19. TCRdb independently ran MiXCR on the 5' RACE reads; one entry per CDR3 protein. Of about 180,000 distinct CDR3 sequences listed, 16% are singletons. The sample was PBMCs or a T cell subset sorted from them (not recorded which). Receptors were obtained from an adult woman who had mild COVID-19 (a few samples of this study predate the infection). Cell type and time point are not known. The CDR3 runs from the conserved cysteine through the conserved F or W. Each record gives: CDR3 DNA, CDR3 protein, J gene, D gene, CDR3 length, clone size, V gene. The D gene is left open where the match is weak. The listing skips clone size in some rows; elsewhere it reads once, few, many or a size class.

CDR3 DNA: TGCAGTGCCCAAGACAGGGCTCCTGAAAAACTGTTTTTT; CDR3 protein: CSAQDRAPEKLFF; J gene: TRBJ1-4; D gene: TRBD1; CDR3 length: 13; clone size: NA; V gene: TRBV20-1
CDR3 DNA: TGTGCCAGCAGCGGGCCAGCAGGGGGCTTATACAATGAGCAGTTCTTC; CDR3 protein: CASSGPAGGLYNEQFF; J gene: TRBJ2-1; D gene: TRBD1; CDR3 length: 16; clone size: NA; V gene: TRBV9
CDR3 DNA: TGCAGCGTTCGTCGGGGTGCTCAAGAGACCCAGTACTTC; CDR3 protein: CSVRRGAQETQYF; J gene: TRBJ2-5; D gene: NA; CDR3 length: 13; clone size: few; V gene: TRBV29-1
CDR3 DNA: TGCAGCGTTGAGGGACAGGTGGAGACCCAGTACTTC; CDR3 protein: CSVEGQVETQYF; J gene: TRBJ2-5; D gene: TRBD1; CDR3 length: 12; clone size: few; V gene: TRBV29-1
CDR3 DNA: TGTGCCAGCAGCCAGCCGGGGACAGGGACCTACGAGCAGTACTTC; CDR3 protein: CASSQPGTGTYEQYF; J gene: TRBJ2-7; D gene: TRBD1; CDR3 length: 15; clone size: NA; V gene: TRBV3-1
CDR3 DNA: TGTGCCAGCAGTTTGGGGAAGGTCCTCAATCAGCCCCAGCATTTT; CDR3 protein: CASSLGKVLNQPQHF; J gene: TRBJ1-5; D gene: NA; CDR3 length: 15; clone size: NA; V gene: TRBV12-3/TRBV12-4
CDR3 DNA: TGTGCCAGCAGCTTACGGTTGACAGGACCCACCTACAATGAGCAGTTCTTC; CDR3 protein: CASSLRLTGPTYNEQFF; J gene: TRBJ2-1; D gene: NA; CDR3 length: 17; clone size: NA; V gene: TRBV11-2
CDR3 DNA: TGTGCCAGCAGCTCCCCGGGGGGCAGTGGCGAGCAGTACTTC; CDR3 protein: CASSSPGGSGEQYF; J gene: TRBJ2-7; D gene: NA; CDR3 length: 14; clone size: NA; V gene: TRBV7-9
CDR3 DNA: TGTGCCAGCAGCTTAGATCGGGGGGGACCCCAAGAGCCCCAGTACTTC; CDR3 protein: CASSLDRGGPQEPQYF; J gene: TRBJ2-5; D gene: TRBD2; CDR3 length: 16; clone size: NA; V gene: TRBV11-2
CDR3 DNA: TGTGCCAGCTCACCAGAGGGCGACTCCTACAATGAGCAGTTCTTC; CDR3 protein: CASSPEGDSYNEQFF; J gene: TRBJ2-1; D gene: NA; CDR3 length: 15; clone size: once; V gene: TRBV18
CDR3 DNA: TGTGCCAGCAGCTTAGTGGCGGGAGATGTAGATACGCAGTATTTT; CDR3 protein: CASSLVAGDVDTQYF; J gene: TRBJ2-3; D gene: TRBD2; CDR3 length: 15; clone size: NA; V gene: TRBV7-2
CDR3 DNA: TGTGCCAGCAGACCTCAAAGCGGGGCTGGCGGGGAGCTGTTTTTT; CDR3 protein: CASRPQSGAGGELFF; J gene: TRBJ2-2; D gene: TRBD2; CDR3 length: 15; clone size: many; V gene: TRBV11-3
CDR3 DNA: TGTGCCAGCAGCGCCCGGACTAGCGGGAGTAATGAGCAGTTCTTC; CDR3 protein: CASSARTSGSNEQFF; J gene: TRBJ2-1; D gene: TRBD2; CDR3 length: 15; clone size: NA; V gene: TRBV9
CDR3 DNA: TGCGCCAGCAGCGCACAGGGCGCCTCCTCGGGGCCCCTCCACTTT; CDR3 protein: CASSAQGASSGPLHF; J gene: TRBJ1-6; D gene: NA; CDR3 length: 15; clone size: NA; V gene: TRBV5-1
CDR3 DNA: TGTGCCAGCAGCTTAGGCCTAGGAGCTTTCTTT; CDR3 protein: CASSLGLGAFF; J gene: TRBJ1-1; D gene: NA; CDR3 length: 11; clone size: NA; V gene: TRBV7-9
CDR3 DNA: TGTGCCAGCAGCCCGCTCGGGATAGCGGGACTGGCAGGGAGAGATACGCAGTATTTT; CDR3 protein: CASSPLGIAGLAGRDTQYF; J gene: TRBJ2-3; D gene: TRBD2; CDR3 length: 19; clone size: NA; V gene: TRBV4-2
CDR3 DNA: TGTGCCAGCAGTTGGGGCAGGGTTAGCACAGATACGCAGTATTTT; CDR3 protein: CASSWGRVSTDTQYF; J gene: TRBJ2-3; D gene: NA; CDR3 length: 15; clone size: few; V gene: TRBV12-3/TRBV12-4
CDR3 DNA: TGTGCCAGCAGCTCCCCGACCGGTAGGGCTCACAGGGGCGATGAGCAGTTCTTC; CDR3 protein: CASSSPTGRAHRGDEQFF; J gene: TRBJ2-1; D gene: TRBD1; CDR3 length: 18; clone size: NA; V gene: TRBV7-9
CDR3 DNA: TGTGCCAGCAGCGCATACGGCCGCGGAGAGACCCAGTACTTC; CDR3 protein: CASSAYGRGETQYF; J gene: TRBJ2-5; D gene: NA; CDR3 length: 14; clone size: NA; V gene: TRBV7-3
CDR3 DNA: TGCAGTGCTAGTAGGGAGAGACCCTTCAATGAGCAGTTCTTC; CDR3 protein: CSASRERPFNEQFF; J gene: TRBJ2-1; D gene: NA; CDR3 length: 14; clone size: NA; V gene: TRBV20-1
CDR3 DNA: TGTGCCAGCAGCCCTACCGACTATTACAATGAGCAGTTCTTC; CDR3 protein: CASSPTDYYNEQFF; J gene: TRBJ2-1; D gene: NA; CDR3 length: 14; clone size: few; V gene: TRBV12-3/TRBV12-4
CDR3 DNA: TGTGCCACATCGGGGCAGGGCGCAGATACGCAGTATTTT; CDR3 protein: CATSGQGADTQYF; J gene: TRBJ2-3; D gene: NA; CDR3 length: 13; clone size: once; V gene: TRBV10-3
CDR3 DNA: TGCGCCAGCAGCTTGGCTCTAGCGGGGGTCACAGATACGCAGTATTTT; CDR3 protein: CASSLALAGVTDTQYF; J gene: TRBJ2-3; D gene: TRBD2; CDR3 length: 16; clone size: NA; V gene: TRBV5-1
CDR3 DNA: TGTGCCTGGAGTGTGTTCCAGGGGAGGACCGGGGAGCTGTTTTTT; CDR3 protein: CAWSVFQGRTGELFF; J gene: TRBJ2-2; D gene: NA; CDR3 length: 15; clone size: few; V gene: TRBV30
CDR3 DNA: TGCAGTGCTAGAGAATGGACTGGGGGCAATCAGCCCCAGCATTTT; CDR3 protein: CSAREWTGGNQPQHF; J gene: TRBJ1-5; D gene: NA; CDR3 length: 15; clone size: NA; V gene: TRBV20-1
CDR3 DNA: TGTGCCACCTCAGGGACCGGGGAGCTGTTTTTT; CDR3 protein: CATSGTGELFF; J gene: TRBJ2-2; D gene: NA; CDR3 length: 11; clone size: NA; V gene: TRBV21-1
CDR3 DNA: TGCGCCAGCAGCCAAGATCCCCAGGGCGGCTATGGCTACACCTTC; CDR3 protein: CASSQDPQGGYGYTF; J gene: TRBJ1-2; D gene: NA; CDR3 length: 15; clone size: few; V gene: TRBV4-3
CDR3 DNA: TGTGCCACCAGCAAACAGCTCTCTGGGGCCAACGTCCTGACTTTC; CDR3 protein: CATSKQLSGANVLTF; J gene: TRBJ2-6; D gene: NA; CDR3 length: 15; clone size: NA; V gene: TRBV15
CDR3 DNA: TGTGCCAGCAGTTACTCGACAGGGCGGCGTGGCTACACCTTC; CDR3 protein: CASSYSTGRRGYTF; J gene: TRBJ1-2; D gene: TRBD1; CDR3 length: 14; clone size: few; V gene: TRBV6-5
CDR3 DNA: TGTGCCAGCAGTCCCCGCGGCTCCATGGGATACGAGCAGTACTTC; CDR3 protein: CASSPRGSMGYEQYF; J gene: TRBJ2-7; D gene: NA; CDR3 length: 15; clone size: once; V gene: TRBV12-3/TRBV12-4
CDR3 DNA: TGCGCCAGCAGCTTGTCAGGGGTGCGGGCAGATACGCAGTATTTT; CDR3 protein: CASSLSGVRADTQYF; J gene: TRBJ2-3; D gene: NA; CDR3 length: 15; clone size: few; V gene: TRBV5-1
CDR3 DNA: TGCGCCAGCAGCCAAGACCCTCCTCGAGCGCTAGCCACCTACGAGCAGTACTTC; CDR3 protein: CASSQDPPRALATYEQYF; J gene: TRBJ2-7; D gene: NA; CDR3 length: 18; clone size: NA; V gene: TRBV4-1
CDR3 DNA: TGCGCCAGCAGCCGTGGACAGAACTATGGCTACACCTTC; CDR3 protein: CASSRGQNYGYTF; J gene: TRBJ1-2; D gene: NA; CDR3 length: 13; clone size: few; V gene: TRBV5-1
CDR3 DNA: TGTGCCAGCAGCCAAGTGAAGCGGGGGGGAGGGACGCAGTATTTT; CDR3 protein: CASSQVKRGGGTQYF; J gene: TRBJ2-3; D gene: TRBD2; CDR3 length: 15; clone size: many; V gene: TRBV3-1
CDR3 DNA: TGCGCCAGCAGCCACTCCAAGAACACTGAAGCTTTCTTT; CDR3 protein: CASSHSKNTEAFF; J gene: TRBJ1-1; D gene: NA; CDR3 length: 13; clone size: NA; V gene: TRBV5-1
CDR3 DNA: TGTGCCAGCAGTTTTCGACAAGCGGGGGGGCACGAGCAGTTCTTC; CDR3 protein: CASSFRQAGGHEQFF; J gene: TRBJ2-1; D gene: TRBD2; CDR3 length: 15; clone size: few; V gene: TRBV2
CDR3 DNA: TGCAGTGCTCCACGACTAGCGGGAGCGAGTGAGCAGTTCTTC; CDR3 protein: CSAPRLAGASEQFF; J gene: TRBJ2-1; D gene: TRBD2; CDR3 length: 14; clone size: NA; V gene: TRBV20-1
CDR3 DNA: TGCGCCAGCAGCCGTCAACAGGGGGCAGAGGGCTACAATGAGCAGTTCTTC; CDR3 protein: CASSRQQGAEGYNEQFF; J gene: TRBJ2-1; D gene: TRBD1; CDR3 length: 17; clone size: many; V gene: TRBV4-1
CDR3 DNA: TGCGCCAGCAGCCCGGATGCAGGGTGGGGTTCACCCCTCCACTTT; CDR3 protein: CASSPDAGWGSPLHF; J gene: TRBJ1-6; D gene: NA; CDR3 length: 15; clone size: NA; V gene: TRBV5-1
CDR3 DNA: TGTGCCAGCAGACCAGACCCTCAGAAAGGTCAGCCCCAGCATTTT; CDR3 protein: CASRPDPQKGQPQHF; J gene: TRBJ1-5; D gene: NA; CDR3 length: 15; clone size: few; V gene: TRBV12-3/TRBV12-4
CDR3 DNA: TGCAGTGCTAGTATCTGGACAGGGGGTGGTGGTTCACCCCTCCACTTT; CDR3 protein: CSASIWTGGGGSPLHF; J gene: TRBJ1-6; D gene: TRBD1; CDR3 length: 16; clone size: NA; V gene: TRBV20-1
CDR3 DNA: TGTGCCAGCAGCCGTGGGTTCACTTCACCCCTCCACTTT; CDR3 protein: CASSRGFTSPLHF; J gene: TRBJ1-6; D gene: NA; CDR3 length: 13; clone size: few; V gene: TRBV6-6
CDR3 DNA: TGTGCCAGCAGCACCCGGACAGGGTCAGATACGCAGTATTTT; CDR3 protein: CASSTRTGSDTQYF; J gene: TRBJ2-3; D gene: TRBD1; CDR3 length: 14; clone size: NA; V gene: TRBV7-2
CDR3 DNA: TGTGCCAGCACCGCAGGGGGATCTACTAACTATGGCTACACCTTC; CDR3 protein: CASTAGGSTNYGYTF; J gene: TRBJ1-2; D gene: TRBD1; CDR3 length: 15; clone size: few; V gene: TRBV7-9